Presented here are 22 T cell receptor beta chains from one specimen sequenced in a study of CD8 T cells in ankylosing spondylitis. In TCRdb, the 5' RACE reads were re-called with MiXCR into one record per CDR3 protein. The table shows 150,000 to 200,000 distinct CDR3 sequences, with around 13% occurring only once. Input material: blood, either unsorted or a sorted T cell fraction (not recorded which). The receptor set was obtained from a male donor with ankylosing spondylitis or in good health (not recorded which).

The rearrangement joins TRBV15 to TRBJ2-7; 8 bases fit TRBD1. Unmatched junction bases numbered 10, after V lost 9 bases and J lost 0 bases. Germline CDR1 LNHNV, CDR2 YYDKDF (reference sequence). The CDR3 covers 15 residues. CDR3 DNA: TGTGCCACGCGAAGCCGGGACAGGAGCTCCTACGAGCAGTACTTC. It specifies CATRSRDRSSYEQYF.

The V and J genes are TRBV4-1 and TRBJ1-2; 7 bases match TRBD1. The CDR3 loop spans 14 amino acids. V lost 5 bases, J lost 0 bases, and 3 bases stayed unmatched. CDR1 is MGHRA, CDR2 YSYEKL, per germline. CDR3 bases: TGCGCCAGCAGCGCGGGGACAGCTAACTATGGCTACACCTTC. Its translation: CASSAGTANYGYTF.

The chain is built from TRBV6-5 and TRBJ2-3, with 7 nucleotides matching TRBD1. This CDR3 spans 16 amino acids. Germline V gene data show CDR1 as MNHEY and CDR2 as SVGAGI. J was trimmed by 3 bases and V by 5 bases; bases with no gene match: 11. The CDR3, as DNA: TGTGCCAGCAGTCACCGGGACAGCCGAAAGACAGATACGCAGTATTTT. Translated, it gives CASSHRDSRKTDTQYF.

V gene TRBV27 combines with J gene TRBJ1-5, with 8 nucleotides matching TRBD1. From germline, CDR1 is MNHEY and CDR2 SMNVEV (reference sequence). The V gene end was trimmed by 7 bases and the J gene end by 0 bases; junction bases not matched to a gene: 5. The CDR3 runs to 15 residues. CDR3: CASTPGGNSNQPQHF. As DNA, the CDR3 is TGTGCCAGCACCCCAGGGGGCAATAGCAATCAGCCCCAGCATTTT.

This clonotype was observed a few times. The genes are TRBV14 and TRBJ2-2, with 8 positions matching TRBD2. The J segment lost 8 bases and the V segment lost 3 bases, leaving 11 bases of the junction unmatched. CDR1 is SGHDN and CDR2 is FVKESK in the germline V gene. The CDR3 covers 16 residues. The chain's CDR3 is CASSHGAGELEGELFF. The CDR3 bases are TGTGCCAGCAGCCACGGAGCGGGAGAGTTAGAAGGGGAGCTGTTTTTT.

In its sample, this clonotype was seen a few times. The chain links TRBV3-1 to TRBJ2-1; D gene unclear. The CDR3 contains 15 residues. Germline values: CDR1 LGHDT, CDR2 YNNKEL (reference sequence). Trimming took 0 bases from V and 4 from J, leaving 10 bases between them. CDR3 residues: CASSQDRAPYNEQFF. DNA of the CDR3: TGTGCCAGCAGCCAAGATCGGGCACCTTACAATGAGCAGTTCTTC.

J is TRBJ2-3 and V is TRBV5-1, with 11 bases matching TRBD2. Germline V gene data show CDR1 as SGHRS and CDR2 as YFSETQ. V lost 3 bases, J lost 0 bases, and 12 bases stayed unmatched. This CDR3 has 19 residues. CDR3 loop: CASSSPGVAGGPSTDTQYF. The DNA of the CDR3 is TGCGCCAGCAGCTCCCCTGGGGTAGCGGGAGGGCCGAGCACAGATACGCAGTATTTT.

This clonotype was detected a few times. This chain uses TRBV19 with TRBJ2-7; tentatively, D is TRBD2 (6 bases). The germline V gene encodes CDR1 LNHDA and CDR2 SQIVND (reference sequence). The CDR3 consists of 13 residues. V gave up 3 bases and J gave up 6 bases, with 12 bases separating them. CDR3 in DNA: TGTGCCAGTAGTATGGCGGGGTCGGCCGAGCAGTACTTC. It encodes CASSMAGSAEQYF.

At least ten counts were recorded for this clonotype. This chain connects TRBV12-3 or TRBV12-4 to TRBJ2-7; D remains unclear. V was pared by 3 bases and J by 3 bases, with 9 bases between. This CDR3 comprises 13 residues. CDR3: CASSLGLGYEQYF. The CDR3 bases are TGTGCCAGCAGTTTGGGTCTAGGCTACGAGCAGTACTTC.

The chain links TRBV6-1 to TRBJ2-7; no definite D call. The CDR3 is 14 amino acids. Trimming shortened V by 7 bases and J by 3 bases, and 16 bases separated the two germline ends. CDR1 is MNHNS, CDR2 SASEGT, per germline. The CDR3 spells CASKAGAGFYEQYF. In DNA form, the CDR3 reads TGTGCCAGCAAAGCCGGAGCCGGTTTCTACGAGCAGTACTTC.

This chain links TRBV5-6 with TRBJ2-1, with 8 bases fitting TRBD2. The CDR3 consists of 13 residues. The germline CDR1 and CDR2 sequences are SGHDT and YYEEEE. J lost 7 bases, V lost 2 bases, and 2 bases had no gene match. The CDR3 here is CASSLLAANEQFF. For the CDR3, the DNA is TGTGCCAGCAGCTTACTAGCGGCGAATGAGCAGTTCTTC. Full variable domain (outside the CDR3, taken from reference TRBV5-6 and TRBJ2-1): DAGVTQSPTHLIKTRGQQVTLRCSPKSGHDTVSWYQQALGQGPQFIFQYYEEEERQRGNFPDRFSGHQFPNYSSELNVNALLLGDSALYLCASSLLAANEQFFGPGTRLTVL.

There are a few counts of this clonotype. The V call is TRBV6-6, the J call TRBJ1-2; D not certain. In germline, CDR1 is MNHNY, CDR2 SVGAGI (reference sequence). The CDR3 sequence is 13 residues long. The V gene lost 4 bases and the J gene lost 4 bases, with 10 bases spanning the gap. The DNA for the CDR3 is TGTGCCAGCAGTTCCCCGGGCGGCTATGGCTACACCTTC. Translated: CASSSPGGYGYTF.

V and J are TRBV11-2 and TRBJ2-3, with 8 bases lining up with TRBD2. Trimming removed 2 bases from V and 1 base from J; junction bases left unmatched: 11. Germline lookup yields CDR1 SGHAT and CDR2 FQNNGV. The CDR3 runs to 18 residues. In DNA form, the CDR3 reads TGTGCCAGCAGCTTAACCCGAACGGGGGGGGCCGGCACAGATACGCAGTATTTT. Translation gives CASSLTRTGGAGTDTQYF. The full variable domain, completed using reference TRBV11-2 and TRBJ2-3, is EAGVAQSPRYKIIEKRQSVAFWCNPISGHATLYWYQQILGQGPKLLIQFQNNGVVDDSQLPKDRFSAERLKGVDSTLKIQPAKLEDSAVYLCASSLTRTGGAGTDTQYFGPGTRLTVL.

The J gene is TRBJ2-1, the V gene TRBV4-1; TRBD2 matches 13 bases. Trimming cost V 1 base and J 8 bases; bases outside gene matches: 2. The CDR3 is 15 residues long. Germline V gene sequence: CDR1 MGHRA, CDR2 YSYEKL. CDR3 DNA sequence: TGCGCCAGCAGCCAAGGGACTAGCGGGAGTCATGAGCAGTTCTTC. This translates into CASSQGTSGSHEQFF.

The V and J genes are TRBV20-1 and TRBJ2-7, with 10 bases that match TRBD2. CDR1 is DFQATT, CDR2 SNEGSKA, per germline (reference sequence). The CDR3 is 16 amino acids. J was trimmed by 2 bases and V by 3 bases; bases with no gene match: 10. CDR3 coding DNA: TGCAGTGCTAGTCCTGGGCTAGCGGGGGAGGCCTACGAGCAGTACTTC. The encoded protein is CSASPGLAGEAYEQYF.

This clonotype was seen a handful of times. The genes are TRBV7-6 and TRBJ2-7; D is tentatively TRBD1 or TRBD2 (5 bases each). This CDR3 region has 14 residues. Per the germline V gene, CDR1 is SGHVS and CDR2 is FNYEAQ. Trimming pared 4 bases from V and 4 bases from J, leaving 14 bases between. CDR3 nucleotides: TGTGCCAGCAGCTCCTCAGGGACGTCGTACGAGCAGTACTTC. Amino acid sequence: CASSSSGTSYEQYF.

This clonotype was counted ten times or more. The chain uses TRBV12-3 or TRBV12-4 and TRBJ2-2; TRBD1 matches at 10 bases. The CDR3 length is 16 residues. The trim removed 6 bases at V and 3 bases at J, leaving 7 bases unmatched. The CDR3: CASSFRDRGDTGELFF. The CDR3 region has the DNA TGTGCCAGCAGCTTCCGGGACAGGGGCGACACCGGGGAGCTGTTTTTT.

This clonotype was detected only a few times. The CDR3 protein is CASSPYRTGLETQYF. The CDR3 nucleotides read TGTGCCAGCAGCCCATACCGGACAGGGTTAGAGACCCAGTACTTC. The chain couples TRBV5-6 to TRBJ2-5; TRBD1 agrees at 8 bases. After removal of 4 bases from V and 4 bases from J, the junction contained 9 bases not matched to a gene. Germline CDR1 SGHDT, CDR2 YYEEEE. This CDR3 comprises 15 residues.

This clonotype appeared a few times. This chain links TRBV6-1 with TRBJ2-7; a possible D gene is TRBD2 (6 bases). Per germline, CDR1 MNHNS and CDR2 SASEGT. V gave up 6 bases and J gave up 0 bases, with 18 bases separating them. CDR3 length: 16 residues. The CDR3 sequence is CASREDGQGLSYEQYF. In DNA form, the CDR3 reads TGTGCCAGCAGGGAGGACGGGCAGGGACTCTCCTACGAGCAGTACTTC.

For the CDR3, the DNA is TGCAGTGCTAGAGATGGGTGGAAAACTTATGGCTACACCTTC. Its protein product is CSARDGWKTYGYTF. The V call is TRBV20-1, the J call TRBJ1-2; the D is unclear. The CDR3 consists of 14 residues. The V gene's germline CDR1 is DFQATT and CDR2 SNEGSKA (reference sequence). The ends were cut back, 0 bases at V and 5 bases at J, with 13 bases in the middle.

This clonotype was seen many times. The chain uses TRBV7-2 and TRBJ1-2; 11 bases agree with TRBD1. The CDR3 contains 15 residues. The trim removed 6 bases at V and 4 bases at J, leaving 7 bases unmatched. Germline CDR1 is SGHTA and CDR2 is FQGNSA. CDR3 in amino acids: CASSEWTGGIYGYTF. DNA for the CDR3: TGTGCCAGCAGTGAGTGGACAGGGGGCATCTATGGCTACACCTTC.

There are a few counts of this clonotype. The V gene is TRBV12-3 or TRBV12-4, the J gene TRBJ2-2; D is unclear. V was trimmed by 5 bases and J by 3 bases, leaving 4 bases between them. The CDR3 is made up of 12 amino acids. The CDR3 loop reads CASSPYTGELFF. The CDR3 region has the DNA TGTGCCAGCAGTCCCTACACCGGGGAGCTGTTTTTT.